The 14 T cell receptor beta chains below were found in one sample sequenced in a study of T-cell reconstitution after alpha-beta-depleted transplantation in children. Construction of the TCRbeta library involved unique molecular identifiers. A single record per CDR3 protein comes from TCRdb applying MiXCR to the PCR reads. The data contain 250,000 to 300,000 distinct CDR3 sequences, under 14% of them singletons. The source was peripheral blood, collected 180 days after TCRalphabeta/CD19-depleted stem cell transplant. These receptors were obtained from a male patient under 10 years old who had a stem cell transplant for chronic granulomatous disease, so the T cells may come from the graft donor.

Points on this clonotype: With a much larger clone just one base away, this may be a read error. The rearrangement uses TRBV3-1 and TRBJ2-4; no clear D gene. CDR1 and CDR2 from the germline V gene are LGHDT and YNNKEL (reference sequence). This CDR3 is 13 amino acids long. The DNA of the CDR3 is TGTGCCACCAGCCAAGATCTATCCCTAATTCAGTACTTC. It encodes CATSQDLSLIQYF.

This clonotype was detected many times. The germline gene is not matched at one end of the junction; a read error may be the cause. The CDR3 spells CSVRSLAETYEQYF. CDR3 DNA: TGCAGTGTTAGAAGTCTAGCTGAGACCTACGAGCAGTACTTC. The chain combines TRBV20-1 with TRBJ2-7; TRBD2 is a possible D gene (5 bases). The CDR3 is 14 amino acids. CDR1 and CDR2 (germline): DFQATT, SNEGSKA (reference sequence).

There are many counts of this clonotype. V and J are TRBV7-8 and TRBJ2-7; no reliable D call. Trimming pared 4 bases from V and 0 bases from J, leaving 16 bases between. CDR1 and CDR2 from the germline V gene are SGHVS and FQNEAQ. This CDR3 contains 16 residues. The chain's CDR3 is CASSSWVGGSSYEQYF. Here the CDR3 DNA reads TGTGCCAGCAGCTCATGGGTTGGCGGCAGCTCCTACGAGCAGTACTTC. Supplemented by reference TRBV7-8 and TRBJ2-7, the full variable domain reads GAGVSQSPRYKVAKRGQDVALRCDPISGHVSLFWYQQALGQGPEFLTYFQNEAQLDKSGLPSDRFFAERPEGSVSTLKIQRTQQEDSAVYLCASSSWVGGSSYEQYFGPGTRLTVT.

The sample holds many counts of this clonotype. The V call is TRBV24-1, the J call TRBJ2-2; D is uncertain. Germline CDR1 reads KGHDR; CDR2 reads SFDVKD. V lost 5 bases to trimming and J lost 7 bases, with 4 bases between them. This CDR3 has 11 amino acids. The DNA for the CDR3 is TGTGCCACCAGTGCGGGCGGGGAGCTGTTTTTT. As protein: CATSAGGELFF.

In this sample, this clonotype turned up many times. The CDR3 DNA is TGTGCCAGTTTCCGTACTAGCGGGAGGTATACCGGGGAGCTGTTTTTT. It specifies CASFRTSGRYTGELFF. The chain carries TRBV6-1 and TRBJ2-2, with 12 positions matching TRBD2. After removal of 9 bases from V and 5 bases from J, the junction contained 10 bases not matched to a gene. The CDR3 runs to 16 residues. Per the germline V gene, CDR1 is MNHNS and CDR2 is SASEGT.

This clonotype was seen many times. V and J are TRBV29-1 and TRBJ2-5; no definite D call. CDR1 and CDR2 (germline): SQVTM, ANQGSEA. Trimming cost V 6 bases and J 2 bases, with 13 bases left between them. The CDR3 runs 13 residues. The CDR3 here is CSVHGRYQETQYF. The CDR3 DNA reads TGCAGCGTACACGGGCGGTATCAAGAGACCCAGTACTTC.

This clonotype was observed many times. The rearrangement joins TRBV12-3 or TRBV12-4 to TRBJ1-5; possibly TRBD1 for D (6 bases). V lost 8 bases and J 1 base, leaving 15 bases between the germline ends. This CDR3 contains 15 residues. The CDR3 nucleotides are TGTGCCAGCTTGGGTTCAGGGGTGAGCAATCAGCCCCAGCATTTT. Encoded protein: CASLGSGVSNQPQHF.

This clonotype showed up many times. This chain's CDR3 is CASSPTGVGSGNTIYF. The CDR3, as DNA: TGTGCCAGCAGCCCAACAGGGGTAGGCTCTGGAAACACCATATATTTT. The J gene is TRBJ1-3, the V gene TRBV4-2; TRBD1 matches 7 bases. Germline CDR1 and CDR2: LGHNA and YNFKEQ. The CDR3 is 16 residues long. With 4 bases clipped from V and 0 bases from J, the junction kept 6 bases outside the gene matches.

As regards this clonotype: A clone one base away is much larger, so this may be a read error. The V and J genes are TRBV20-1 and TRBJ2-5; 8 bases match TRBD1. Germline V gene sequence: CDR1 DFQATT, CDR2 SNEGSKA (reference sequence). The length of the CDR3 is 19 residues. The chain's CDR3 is CIASPRGTGSRRYQETQYF. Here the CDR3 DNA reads TGCATTGCTAGTCCCCGAGGGACAGGTTCGAGACGGTATCAAGAGACCCAGTACTTC.

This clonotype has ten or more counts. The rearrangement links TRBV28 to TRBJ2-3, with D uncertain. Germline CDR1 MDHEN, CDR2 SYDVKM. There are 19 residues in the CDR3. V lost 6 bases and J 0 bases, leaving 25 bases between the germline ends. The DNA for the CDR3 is TGTGCCAGCAGCACACCTCCTCGAAGCCGCGCCCACAGCACAGATACGCAGTATTTT. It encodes CASSTPPRSRAHSTDTQYF. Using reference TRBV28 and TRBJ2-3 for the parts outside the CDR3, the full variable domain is DVKVTQSSRYLVKRTGEKVFLECVQDMDHENMFWYRQDPGLGLRLIYFSYDVKMKEKGDIPEGYSVSREKKERFSLILESASTNQTSMYLCASSTPPRSRAHSTDTQYFGPGTRLTVL.

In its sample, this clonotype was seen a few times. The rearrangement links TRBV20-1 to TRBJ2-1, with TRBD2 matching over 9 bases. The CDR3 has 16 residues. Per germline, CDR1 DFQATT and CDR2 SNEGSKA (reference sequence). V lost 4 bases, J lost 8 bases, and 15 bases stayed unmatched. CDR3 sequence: CSATTPLIAGEDEQFF. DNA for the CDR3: TGCAGTGCTACCACTCCGTTGATAGCGGGGGAGGATGAGCAGTTCTTC.

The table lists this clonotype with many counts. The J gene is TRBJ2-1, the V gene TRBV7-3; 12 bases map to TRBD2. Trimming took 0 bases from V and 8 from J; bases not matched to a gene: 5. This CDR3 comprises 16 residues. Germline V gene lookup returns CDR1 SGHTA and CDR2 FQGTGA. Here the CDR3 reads CASSLTGLAGKYEQFF. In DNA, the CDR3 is TGTGCCAGCAGCTTAACAGGACTAGCGGGAAAGTATGAGCAGTTCTTC.

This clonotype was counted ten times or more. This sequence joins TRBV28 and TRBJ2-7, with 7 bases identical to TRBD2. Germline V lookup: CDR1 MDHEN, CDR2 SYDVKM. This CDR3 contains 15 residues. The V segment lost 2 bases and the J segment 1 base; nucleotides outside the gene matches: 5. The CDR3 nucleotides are TGTGCCAGCAGTTTAGAGGGGAGGGTTTCCTACGAGCAGTACTTC. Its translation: CASSLEGRVSYEQYF.

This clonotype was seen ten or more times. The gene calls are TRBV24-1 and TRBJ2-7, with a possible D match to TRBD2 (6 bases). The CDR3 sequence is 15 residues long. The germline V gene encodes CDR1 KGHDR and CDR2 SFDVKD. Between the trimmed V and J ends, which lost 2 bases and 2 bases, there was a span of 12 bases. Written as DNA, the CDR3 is TGTGCCACCAGTGATTCCAGGGAGGCCACCTACGAGCAGTACTTC. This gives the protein CATSDSREATYEQYF.